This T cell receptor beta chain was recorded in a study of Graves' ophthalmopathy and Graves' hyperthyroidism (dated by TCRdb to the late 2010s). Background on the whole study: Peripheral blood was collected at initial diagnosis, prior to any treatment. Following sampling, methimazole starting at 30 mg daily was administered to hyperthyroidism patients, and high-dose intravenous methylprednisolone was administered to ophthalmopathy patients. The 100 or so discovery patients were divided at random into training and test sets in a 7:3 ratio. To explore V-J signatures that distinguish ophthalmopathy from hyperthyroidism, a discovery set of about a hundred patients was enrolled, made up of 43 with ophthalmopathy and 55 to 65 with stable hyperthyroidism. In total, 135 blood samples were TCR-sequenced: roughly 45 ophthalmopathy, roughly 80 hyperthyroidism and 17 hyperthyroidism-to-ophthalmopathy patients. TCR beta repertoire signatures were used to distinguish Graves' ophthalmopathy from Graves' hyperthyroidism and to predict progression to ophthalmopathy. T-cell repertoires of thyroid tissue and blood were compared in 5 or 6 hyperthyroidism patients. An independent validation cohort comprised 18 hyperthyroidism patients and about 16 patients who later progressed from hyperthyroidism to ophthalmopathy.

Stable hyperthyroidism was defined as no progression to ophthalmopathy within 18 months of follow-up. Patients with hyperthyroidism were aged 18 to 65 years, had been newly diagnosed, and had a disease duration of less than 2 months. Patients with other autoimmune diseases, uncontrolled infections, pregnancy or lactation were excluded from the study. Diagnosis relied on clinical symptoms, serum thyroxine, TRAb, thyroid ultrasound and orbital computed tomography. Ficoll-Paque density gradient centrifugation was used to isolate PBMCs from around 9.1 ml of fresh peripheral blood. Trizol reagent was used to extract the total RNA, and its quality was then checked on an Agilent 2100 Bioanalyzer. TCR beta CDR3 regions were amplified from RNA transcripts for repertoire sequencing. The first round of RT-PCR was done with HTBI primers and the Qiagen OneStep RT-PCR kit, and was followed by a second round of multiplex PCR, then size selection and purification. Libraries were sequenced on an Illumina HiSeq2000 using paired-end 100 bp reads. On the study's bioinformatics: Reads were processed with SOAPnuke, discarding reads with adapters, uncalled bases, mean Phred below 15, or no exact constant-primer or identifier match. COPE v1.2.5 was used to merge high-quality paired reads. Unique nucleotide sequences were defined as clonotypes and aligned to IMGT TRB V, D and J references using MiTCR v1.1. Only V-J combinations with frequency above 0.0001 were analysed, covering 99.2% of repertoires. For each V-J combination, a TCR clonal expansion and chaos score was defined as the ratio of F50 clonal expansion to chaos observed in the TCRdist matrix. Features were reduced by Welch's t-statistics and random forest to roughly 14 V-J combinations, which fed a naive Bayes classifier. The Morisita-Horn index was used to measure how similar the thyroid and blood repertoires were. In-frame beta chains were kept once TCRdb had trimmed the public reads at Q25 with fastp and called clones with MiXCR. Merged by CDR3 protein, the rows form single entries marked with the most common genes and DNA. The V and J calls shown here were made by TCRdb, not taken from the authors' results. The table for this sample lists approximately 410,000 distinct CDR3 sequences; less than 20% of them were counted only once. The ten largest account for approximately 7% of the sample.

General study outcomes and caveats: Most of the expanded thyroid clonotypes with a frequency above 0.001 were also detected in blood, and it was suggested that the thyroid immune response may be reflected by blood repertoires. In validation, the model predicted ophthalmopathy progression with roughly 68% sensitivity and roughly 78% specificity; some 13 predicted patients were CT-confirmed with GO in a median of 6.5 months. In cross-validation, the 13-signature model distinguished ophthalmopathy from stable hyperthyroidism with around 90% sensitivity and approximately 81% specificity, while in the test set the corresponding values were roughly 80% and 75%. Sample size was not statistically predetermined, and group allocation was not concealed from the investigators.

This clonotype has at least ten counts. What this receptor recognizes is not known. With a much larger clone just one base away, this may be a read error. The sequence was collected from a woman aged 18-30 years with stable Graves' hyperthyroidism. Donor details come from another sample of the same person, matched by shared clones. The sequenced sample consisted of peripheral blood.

The sequenced DNA is TGTGTCAGCAAAGGGCTGAACACTGAAGCTTTCTTT. The encoded protein is CVSKGLNTEAFF. The rearranged segments are TRBV6-1 and TRBJ1-1, with the D segment identity uncertain. The CDR3 holds 12 amino acids from the cysteine to the phenylalanine. Solely the CDR3 DNA is kept, with 36 bases framed from the first base. The germline V gene encodes CDR1 MNHNS and CDR2 SASEGT.